A single sample is the source of the 14 T cell receptor beta chains below, sequenced in a study of blood T cell repertoires in COVID-19. Produced via immunoSEQ multiplex PCR; TCRdb's table is partial and in-frame only. This table has over 120,000 clones, 60% to 85% appearing once. The specimen sequenced was peripheral blood. These receptors all stem from an elderly woman with active or convalescent COVID-19.

The rearrangement uses TRBV18 and TRBJ2-7, with 10 bases lining up with TRBD1. CDR3 length: 15 residues. V dropped 3 bases and J dropped 4; count of bases not matched to a gene: 6. The V gene's germline CDR1 is KGHSH and CDR2 LQKENI. The CDR3 is CASSPGQGTSYEQYF. The CDR3 DNA is TGTGCCAGCTCACCGGGACAGGGGACCTCATACGAGCAGTACTTC.

The V call is TRBV5-8, the J call TRBJ1-2, with TRBD1 matching 8 bases. CDR1 is SGHTS, CDR2 YDEGEE, per germline. The V and J ends lost 7 bases and 6 bases, in that order; junction bases with no gene match: 11. The CDR3 loop spans 14 amino acids. The CDR3 reads CASPRTGMFNGYTF. The CDR3 DNA reads TGTGCCAGCCCAAGGACAGGGATGTTTAATGGCTACACCTTC.

This chain links TRBV27 with TRBJ2-7; TRBD2 matches at 7 bases. V shed 8 bases, J shed 6 bases, and the junction held 16 bases outside the gene matches. This CDR3 has 15 residues. Germline CDR1 MNHEY, CDR2 SMNVEV (reference sequence). This CDR3 reads CASVGIAGRLREQYF. The CDR3 DNA is TGTGCCAGCGTGGGGATAGCGGGTCGGCTGCGCGAGCAGTACTTC.

The CDR3, as DNA: TGTGCAAGTCGCTTAGCGGCAGGGTATAATTCACCCCTCCACTTT. This encodes CASRLAAGYNSPLHF. The J gene is TRBJ1-6, the V gene TRBV12-2; TRBD1 is taken as the D call from the table, unchecked against the DNA. TRBV12-2 is shown as a pseudogene. This CDR3 comprises 15 residues.

The chain couples TRBV6-5 to TRBJ2-1; TRBD2 matches 12 bases. From germline, CDR1 is MNHEY and CDR2 SVGAGI. The length of the CDR3 is 15 residues. Losses at the gene ends were 6 bases for V and 9 bases for J; bases not matched to a gene: 9. The CDR3 is CASSLASGGAREQFF. The CDR3, as DNA: TGTGCCAGCAGCCTTGCTAGCGGGGGGGCCCGTGAGCAGTTCTTC.

This clone was counted between two and nine times. This chain joins TRBV2 and TRBJ1-5; weak D call: TRBD1 (5 bases). This CDR3 spans 15 amino acids. The germline gives CDR1 SNHLY, CDR2 FYNNEI. V was shortened by 0 bases and J by 3 bases, with 9 bases between the two germline ends. CDR3 loop: CASSEAGVINQPQHF. Written as DNA, the CDR3 is TGTGCCAGCAGTGAAGCAGGGGTCATCAATCAGCCCCAGCATTTT. Using reference TRBV2 and TRBJ1-5 for the parts outside the CDR3, the full variable domain is EPEVTQTPSHQVTQMGQEVILRCVPISNHLYFYWYRQILGQKVEFLVSFYNNEISEKSEIFDDQFSVERPDGSNFTLKIRSTKLEDSAMYFCASSEAGVINQPQHFGDGTRLSIL.

The genes are TRBV11-2 and TRBJ2-7; TRBD1 aligns across 8 bases. Germline V CDR1 and CDR2: SGHAT, FQNNGV. This CDR3 spans 13 amino acids. Trimming cost V 1 base and J 5 bases; bases outside gene matches: 1. The CDR3 nucleotides are TGTGCCAGCAGCTTAGCAGGGGGCCACGAGCAGTACTTC. Its protein product is CASSLAGGHEQYF.

V usage is TRBV2 and J usage is TRBJ2-3; no firm D call. Trimming removed 4 bases at V and 6 bases at J, with 8 bases between. CDR3 size: 12 residues. Per the germline V gene, CDR1 is SNHLY and CDR2 is FYNNEI. CDR3 loop: CASSGSVDTQYF. CDR3 sequence (DNA): TGTGCCAGCAGTGGATCGGTGGATACGCAGTATTTT.

This clone was detected a few times. V usage is TRBV19 and J usage is TRBJ1-1; possible D gene TRBD1, 5 bases. There are 14 residues in the CDR3. Germline V gives CDR1 LNHDA, CDR2 SQIVND (reference sequence). Trimming took 3 bases from V and 3 from J, leaving 11 bases between them. As DNA, the CDR3 is TGTGCCAGTAGTATCGCAGGGAGGGACACTGAAGCTTTCTTT. It yields the protein CASSIAGRDTEAFF.

The CDR3 spells CASSQDDRGDTEAFF. The CDR3 nucleotides read TGCGCCAGCAGCCAAGACGACAGGGGCGACACTGAAGCTTTCTTT. V gene TRBV4-1 combines with J gene TRBJ1-1; 8 bases are a match to TRBD1. Trimming cost V 0 bases and J 3 bases; bases outside gene matches: 3. Per the germline V gene, CDR1 is MGHRA and CDR2 is YSYEKL. This CDR3 region has 15 residues.

The chain joins TRBV11-2 to TRBJ2-7; D unclear. Deletions cut 1 base from V and 3 bases from J, with 10 bases between. This CDR3 region has 14 residues. Germline CDR1 and CDR2: SGHAT and FQNNGV. DNA of the CDR3: TGTGCCAGCAGCTTAGGTGCGGTTCTCTACGAGCAGTACTTC. Encoded protein: CASSLGAVLYEQYF. Together with reference TRBV11-2 and TRBJ2-7, the CDR3 gives the full variable domain: EAGVAQSPRYKIIEKRQSVAFWCNPISGHATLYWYQQILGQGPKLLIQFQNNGVVDDSQLPKDRFSAERLKGVDSTLKIQPAKLEDSAVYLCASSLGAVLYEQYFGPGTRLTVT.

This clone has just a few counts. V usage is TRBV18 and J usage is TRBJ1-2, with 8 positions matching TRBD1. CDR1 is KGHSH, CDR2 LQKENI, per germline. The CDR3 has 17 residues. J lost 1 base, V lost 3 bases, and 10 bases had no gene match. CDR3 sequence: CASSPLGQGANNYGYTF. The CDR3, as DNA: TGTGCCAGCTCACCTCTTGGGCAGGGGGCGAATAACTATGGCTACACCTTC.

V is TRBV6-1 and J is TRBJ1-1; possibly TRBD1 for D (5 bases). Deletions cut 5 bases from V and 1 base from J, with 14 bases between. CDR1 and CDR2 (germline): MNHNS, SASEGT. The length of the CDR3 is 15 residues. The CDR3 region is CASSFALRGNTEAFF. DNA for the CDR3: TGTGCCAGCAGTTTTGCCCTTAGGGGGAACACTGAAGCTTTCTTT.

The chain combines TRBV7-9 with TRBJ2-7, with TRBD2 matching 9 bases. The CDR3 is 16 amino acids. After removal of 5 bases from V and 6 bases from J, the junction contained 14 bases not matched to a gene. The germline CDR1 and CDR2 sequences are SEHNR and FQNEAQ (reference sequence). CDR3 residues: CASSPTSLAGIGEQYF. The CDR3 coding sequence is TGTGCCAGCAGCCCGACGTCGCTAGCGGGGATTGGCGAGCAGTACTTC.